These 27 T cell receptor beta chains came from one sample sequenced in a study of blood T cell repertoires in COVID-19. Generated by immunoSEQ multiplex PCR, the TCRdb table keeps only in-frame clones and is missing some. The sample yields fewer than 350,000 clones, approximately 90% seen once. Sequencing used PBMCs or T cells enriched from blood (not recorded which). The receptors come from a woman aged 25 to 45 with acute COVID-19.

The chain combines TRBV4-1 with TRBJ1-5; the match to TRBD1 covers 11 bases. J gave up 6 bases and V 4 bases, and 5 bases lay outside the gene matches. Germline V gene data show CDR1 as MGHRA and CDR2 as YSYEKL. The CDR3 covers 15 residues. CDR3 sequence reads: CASSRGQGATQPQHF. CDR3 DNA: TGCGCCAGCAGCCGCGGACAGGGGGCAACTCAGCCCCAGCATTTT.

V gene TRBV6-5 combines with J gene TRBJ1-2; D may be TRBD1 (5 bases). Germline values: CDR1 MNHEY, CDR2 SVGAGI. Trimming shortened V by 0 bases and J by 2 bases, and 10 bases separated the two germline ends. The CDR3 covers 15 residues. This CDR3 is CASSYSTGSNYGYTF. In nucleotides, the CDR3 is TGTGCCAGCAGTTACTCCACAGGTAGCAACTATGGCTACACCTTC.

The chain uses TRBV9 and TRBJ2-7; TRBD1 matches at 8 bases. V trimming: 4 bases; J trimming: 6 bases; junction bases outside the gene matches: 12. CDR3 length equals 15 residues. Looked up from germline, CDR1 is SGDLS and CDR2 is YYNGEE. In DNA form, the CDR3 reads TGTGCCAGCAGCTCAGGGGGCGGGACTCCTTTCGAGCAGTACTTC. Amino acid sequence: CASSSGGGTPFEQYF.

J is TRBJ1-1 and V is TRBV19; D gene ambiguous. Germline lookup yields CDR1 LNHDA and CDR2 SQIVND (reference sequence). This CDR3 has 15 amino acids. The ends were cut back, 2 bases at V and 3 bases at J, with 13 bases in the middle. CDR3 nucleotides: TGTGCCAGTAGTATAAAGGGAATGAGGGACACTGAAGCTTTCTTT. This codes for CASSIKGMRDTEAFF.

The chain is built from TRBV2 and TRBJ2-3; 7 nucleotides agree with TRBD1. Per the germline V gene, CDR1 is SNHLY and CDR2 is FYNNEI. There are 14 residues in the CDR3. J gave up 2 bases and V 8 bases, and 7 bases lay outside the gene matches. In nucleotides, the CDR3 is TGTGCCAGCGCAGAGGGGACAGCCACAGATACGCAGTATTTT. Its protein is CASAEGTATDTQYF.

V and J are TRBV10-3 and TRBJ2-1; possibly TRBD2 for D (6 bases). The CDR3 has 15 amino acids. CDR1 is ENHRY, CDR2 SYGVKD, per germline. V lost 7 bases and J 3 bases, leaving 16 bases between the germline ends. CDR3 sequence reads: CAITPSATSYNEQFF. The CDR3 DNA follows: TGTGCCATCACACCATCAGCGACTAGCTACAATGAGCAGTTCTTC.

The gene calls are TRBV24-1 and TRBJ1-2; 7 bases fit TRBD1. Per germline, CDR1 KGHDR and CDR2 SFDVKD. The CDR3 is 15 amino acids. Trimming cost V 3 bases and J 3 bases; bases outside gene matches: 6. The CDR3 DNA is TGTGCCACCAGTGATGACAGGGTGGAGGACTATGGCTACACCTTC. This codes for CATSDDRVEDYGYTF.

The chain joins TRBV19 to TRBJ2-4; D might be TRBD2 (5 bases). Trimming cost V 6 bases and J 0 bases, with 12 bases left between them. Germline V gene sequence: CDR1 LNHDA, CDR2 SQIVND (reference sequence). The CDR3 runs 15 residues. This CDR3 reads CASRPDGVAKNIQYF. In DNA, the CDR3 is TGTGCCAGTAGACCAGACGGGGTAGCCAAAAACATTCAGTACTTC.

The chain employs TRBV5-8 and TRBJ2-7; TRBD2 is a possible D gene (6 bases). The CDR3 sequence is 12 residues long. Trimming took 5 bases from V and 7 from J, leaving 13 bases between them. Germline-derived CDR1 and CDR2 are SGHTS and YDEGEE. The CDR3 reads CASRRRAEEQYF. The CDR3 DNA sequence: TGTGCCAGCAGACGGAGGGCCGAAGAGCAGTACTTC.

The chain couples TRBV24-1 to TRBJ1-2, with D uncertain. Germline V gives CDR1 KGHDR, CDR2 SFDVKD. This CDR3 has 14 residues. V was trimmed by 3 bases and J by 0 bases, leaving 7 bases between them. CDR3 residues: CATSDLGANYGYTF. Here the CDR3 DNA reads TGTGCCACCAGTGATCTGGGAGCTAACTATGGCTACACCTTC.

The chain is built from TRBV9 and TRBJ2-1; 16 bases are shared with TRBD2. CDR3 size: 19 residues. After removal of 4 bases from V and 4 bases from J, the junction contained 11 bases not matched to a gene. From germline, CDR1 is SGDLS and CDR2 YYNGEE. The CDR3 DNA reads TGTGCCAGCAGCAACCGGGGACTAGCGGGAGGGCCTCGGTACAATGAGCAGTTCTTC. The encoded protein is CASSNRGLAGGPRYNEQFF. The full variable domain, in which reference TRBV9 and TRBJ2-1 provide the parts outside the CDR3, is DSGVTQTPKHLITATGQRVTLRCSPRSGDLSVYWYQQSLDQGLQFLIQYYNGEERAKGNILERFSAQQFPDLHSELNLSSLELGDSALYFCASSNRGLAGGPRYNEQFFGPGTRLTVL.

The chain joins TRBV21-1 to TRBJ1-1; the table's D call, TRBD1, was not checked against the DNA. TRBV21-1 is a pseudogene locus. The CDR3 length is 15 residues. In DNA form, the CDR3 reads TGTGCCAGCAGCAAAGGAGGGATAGGGGGCACTGAAGCTTTCTTT. Its protein product is CASSKGGIGGTEAFF.

The chain recombines TRBV7-3 with TRBJ2-1; TRBD2 agrees at 9 bases. Germline-derived CDR1 and CDR2 are SGHTA and FQGTGA. The CDR3 consists of 16 residues. Trimming at V came to 0 bases and at J to 7 bases, leaving 7 bases not matched to a gene. In DNA, the CDR3 is TGTGCCAGCAGCTTAACGGTTAGCGGGAGTCGGAATGAGCAGTTCTTC. Amino acids: CASSLTVSGSRNEQFF.

The CDR3 coding sequence is TGTGCCAGCAGTTTAGGGGGACAGGGGGCCGGGGAGCTGTTTTTT. Translating it yields CASSLGGQGAGELFF. The chain is built from TRBV28 and TRBJ2-2; 11 positions agree with TRBD1. Germline CDR1 reads MDHEN; CDR2 reads SYDVKM. V dropped 2 bases and J dropped 6; count of bases not matched to a gene: 2. CDR3 size: 15 residues.

This chain links TRBV28 with TRBJ2-7; 9 nucleotides line up with TRBD2. Germline V gene data show CDR1 as MDHEN and CDR2 as SYDVKM. Trimming took 6 bases from V and 0 from J; bases not matched to a gene: 3. CDR3 length: 14 residues. CDR3 region: CASRNSGSSYEQYF. The CDR3 nucleotides read TGTGCCAGCAGAAATAGCGGGAGCTCCTACGAGCAGTACTTC. Filled out from reference TRBV28 and TRBJ2-7, the complete variable domain reads DVKVTQSSRYLVKRTGEKVFLECVQDMDHENMFWYRQDPGLGLRLIYFSYDVKMKEKGDIPEGYSVSREKKERFSLILESASTNQTSMYLCASRNSGSSYEQYFGPGTRLTVT.

This chain uses TRBV19 with TRBJ2-3, with 12 bases fitting TRBD1. The germline V gene encodes CDR1 LNHDA and CDR2 SQIVND (reference sequence). The CDR3 sequence is 20 residues long. The V segment lost 6 bases and the J segment 4 bases; nucleotides outside the gene matches: 20. The DNA of the CDR3 is TGTGCCAGTAGGGAAATTGGGGACAGGGGGCCCGTGGGCTCGCCAGATACGCAGTATTTT. Protein product: CASREIGDRGPVGSPDTQYF.

The J gene is TRBJ2-1, the V gene TRBV27; TRBD2 matches 9 bases. CDR1 is MNHEY, CDR2 SMNVEV, per germline (reference sequence). The CDR3 is made up of 15 amino acids. Trimming removed 9 bases from V and 2 bases from J; junction bases left unmatched: 8. The CDR3 DNA reads TGTGCCAGACATCTAGCGGGACTACCCTACAATGAGCAGTTCTTC. This sequence encodes CARHLAGLPYNEQFF.

The chain couples TRBV5-4 to TRBJ2-7, with 8 bases aligning to TRBD2. The CDR3 totals 14 residues. The J segment lost 4 bases and the V segment lost 5 bases, leaving 8 bases of the junction unmatched. Looked up from germline, CDR1 is SGHNT and CDR2 is YYREEE (reference sequence). Here the CDR3 reads CASSPGASGYEQYF. DNA for the CDR3: TGTGCCAGCAGTCCTGGGGCTAGCGGGTACGAGCAGTACTTC. Looking up the rest from reference TRBV5-4 and TRBJ2-7 gives the full variable domain: ETGVTQSPTHLIKTRGQQVTLRCSSQSGHNTVSWYQQALGQGPQFIFQYYREEENGRGNFPPRFSGLQFPNYSSELNVNALELDDSALYLCASSPGASGYEQYFGPGTRLTVT.

This clone was counted once. The chain is built from TRBV10-3 and TRBJ1-5, with D uncertain. Germline-derived CDR1 and CDR2 are ENHRY and SYGVKD. The CDR3 sequence is 13 residues long. Trimming left V 4 bases short and J 1 base short, with 5 bases between. The CDR3 protein is CAISVESNQPQHF. DNA for the CDR3: TGTGCCATCAGTGTGGAGAGCAATCAGCCCCAGCATTTT.

This rearrangement joins TRBV5-4 to TRBJ2-3; D possibly corresponds to TRBD2 (6 bases). V lost 0 bases to trimming and J lost 1 base, with 9 bases between them. CDR1 is SGHNT, CDR2 YYREEE, per germline (reference sequence). The length of the CDR3 is 15 residues. CDR3 loop: CASSLGGIRTDTQYF. The CDR3 region has the DNA TGTGCCAGCAGCTTGGGCGGGATACGCACAGATACGCAGTATTTT.

The chain joins TRBV11-3 to TRBJ2-2, with D possibly TRBD2 on 6 matching bases. Germline loops: CDR1 SGHNT, CDR2 YENEEA. The ends were cut back, 5 bases at V and 3 bases at J, with 16 bases in the middle. The CDR3 is made up of 16 amino acids. This CDR3 is CASSRHWVADTGELFF. CDR3 nucleotides: TGTGCCAGCAGCCGACATTGGGTAGCGGACACCGGGGAGCTGTTTTTT.

CDR3 DNA: TGTGCCAGCTCACCACAGGGGGTGGACACTGAAGCTTTCTTT. Translation gives CASSPQGVDTEAFF. This sequence joins TRBV18 and TRBJ1-1; tentative D call: TRBD1 (6 bases). Germline CDR1 reads KGHSH; CDR2 reads LQKENI. V was clipped by 1 base and J by 3 bases, with 9 bases between them. The CDR3 length is 14 residues. The whole variable domain, filled in from reference TRBV18 and TRBJ1-1, reads NAGVMQNPRHLVRRRGQEARLRCSPMKGHSHVYWYRQLPEEGLKFMVYLQKENIIDESGMPKERFSAEFPKEGPSILRIQQVVRGDSAAYFCASSPQGVDTEAFFGQGTRLTVV.

This chain connects TRBV3-1 (or the pseudogene TRBV3-2) to TRBJ2-3; 7 bases fit TRBD2. The CDR3 runs 14 residues. After removal of 4 bases from V and 5 bases from J, the junction contained 6 bases not matched to a gene. CDR1 is LGHDT, CDR2 YNNKEL, per germline (reference sequence). CDR3 sequence reads: CASSPRGRLDTQYF. CDR3 DNA: TGTGCCAGCAGCCCGCGGGGGAGATTAGATACGCAGTATTTT.

The V and J genes are TRBV4-2 and TRBJ2-1, with D tentatively TRBD2 (6 bases). Between the trimmed V and J ends, which lost 3 bases and 3 bases, there was a span of 12 bases. CDR3 size: 15 residues. Germline V gives CDR1 LGHNA, CDR2 YNFKEQ. CDR3 in amino acids: CASSQEGDRYNEQFF. Here the CDR3 DNA reads TGTGCCAGCAGCCAGGAGGGCGATCGCTACAATGAGCAGTTCTTC.

J is TRBJ2-2 and V is TRBV7-3, with 12 bases that match TRBD2. The germline gives CDR1 SGHTA, CDR2 FQGTGA. The V and J ends lost 3 bases and 5 bases, in that order; junction bases with no gene match: 16. The CDR3 length is 20 residues. The CDR3 region is CASSLGLAGGRNNYTGELFF. The CDR3 nucleotides read TGTGCCAGCAGCTTGGGCCTAGCGGGAGGGCGAAATAATTATACCGGGGAGCTGTTTTTT. The full variable domain, in which reference TRBV7-3 and TRBJ2-2 provide the parts outside the CDR3, is GAGVSQTPSNKVTEKGKYVELRCDPISGHTALYWYRQSLGQGPEFLIYFQGTGAADDSGLPNDRFFAVRPEGSVSTLKIQRTERGDSAVYLCASSLGLAGGRNNYTGELFFGEGSRLTVL.

V and J are TRBV7-2 and TRBJ2-3; 14 nucleotides match TRBD2. The germline V gene encodes CDR1 SGHTA and CDR2 FQGNSA. V lost 5 bases and J lost 2; bases outside the gene matches: 3. CDR3 length equals 16 residues. The CDR3 DNA sequence: TGTGCCAGCAGCCCGGGACTAGCGGGAGACACAGATACGCAGTATTTT. Its protein is CASSPGLAGDTDTQYF.

The genes are TRBV28 and TRBJ2-7, with a possible D match to TRBD2 (6 bases). There are 15 residues in the CDR3. Germline V lookup: CDR1 MDHEN, CDR2 SYDVKM. V dropped 8 bases and J dropped 6 bases, with 23 bases sitting between them. CDR3 in amino acids: CASSYRGLAGSEQYF. CDR3 in DNA: TGTGCCAGCTCATACCGGGGCCTCGCGGGGAGCGAGCAGTACTTC.